This is a list of T cell receptor beta chains from one sample in a study of early T cells in non-severe SARS-CoV-2 infection. TCRdb re-analysed the 5' RACE reads in MiXCR, keeping a single row per CDR3 protein. The data hold approximately 110,000 distinct CDR3 sequences, with about 16% observed a single time. Sequencing was done on a sample of whole blood. These receptor sequences come from an adult who was a healthcare worker with PCR-confirmed SARS-CoV-2 infection or an uninfected control (not recorded which). CDR3s include the opening cysteine and the closing phenylalanine or tryptophan. The D gene is left open where the match is weak. Where a row states a size, it is once, few, many or the class of an expanded clone; other rows omit it.

V	J	size	D	DNA	CDR3
TRBV29-1	TRBJ2-3	once	.	TGCAGCGTTATAAAGGGGACCCCGGGCACAGATACGCAGTATTTT	CSVIKGTPGTDTQYF
TRBV7-9	TRBJ1-6	.	.	TGTGCCAGCAGCCCGGGCCGCGGGGATTCACCCCTCCACTTT	CASSPGRGDSPLHF
TRBV10-3	TRBJ2-2	few	TRBD1	TGTGCCATCAAGGGACAGGAGATCCCCGGGGAGCTGTTTTTT	CAIKGQEIPGELFF
TRBV4-1	TRBJ2-1	few	.	TGCGCCAGCAGCCCCGAAGCCCCCAATGAGCAGTTCTTC	CASSPEAPNEQFF
TRBV20-1	TRBJ2-7	few	.	TGCAGTGCTAGAAACAGGGCCCCTTACGAGCAGTACTTC	CSARNRAPYEQYF
TRBV2	TRBJ1-6	few	.	TGTGCCAGCAGTCCCCGTGGGATTGATTCACCCCTCCACTTT	CASSPRGIDSPLHF
TRBV29-1	TRBJ1-2	few	.	TGCAGCGTTGGGGTCCTCAACTATGGCTACACCTTC	CSVGVLNYGYTF
TRBV2	TRBJ2-1	.	TRBD2	TGTGCCAGCAGAGTGGACTTAGCGGGGGATGAGCAGTTCTTC	CASRVDLAGDEQFF
TRBV5-1	TRBJ2-7	few	TRBD1	TGCGCCAGCAGCGAAGGACAGGCTTCCTACGAGCAGTACTTC	CASSEGQASYEQYF
TRBV6-4	TRBJ1-1	many	.	TGTGCCAGCAGACTCGACAGCACGAACACTGAAGCTTTCTTT	CASRLDSTNTEAFF
TRBV7-9	TRBJ2-7	few	.	TGTGCCAGCAGCTCCCCCGGGGGAGGGCAGTACTTC	CASSSPGGGQYF
TRBV18	TRBJ1-1	.	TRBD1	TGTGCCAGCTCACCACAGACAGGGGCGAACACTGAAGCTTTCTTT	CASSPQTGANTEAFF
TRBV27	TRBJ2-4	.	TRBD2	TGTGCCAGCAGTTTAGGGACTAGCAGAAACATTCAGTACTTC	CASSLGTSRNIQYF
TRBV12-3/TRBV12-4	TRBJ2-3	few	.	TGTGCCAGCAGTTTTCCGAGCCCCACAGATACGCAGTATTTT	CASSFPSPTDTQYF
TRBV3-1	TRBJ1-1	.	.	TGTGCCAGCAGCCAAAGTCACTTGAACACTGAAGCTTTCTTT	CASSQSHLNTEAFF
TRBV3-1	TRBJ2-5	.	TRBD2	TGTGCCAGCAGCTCCTGGGGAGGAGCGGGGGGGCCCGAGGAGACCCAGTACTTC	CASSSWGGAGGPEETQYF
TRBV3-1	TRBJ2-1	.	TRBD2	TGTGCCAGCAGCCAGGCTAGCGGGGGGCGAACGAGCTCCTACAATGAGCAGTTCTTC	CASSQASGGRTSSYNEQFF
TRBV7-9	TRBJ2-7	.	.	TGTGCCAGCAGCTCAGACAGCACCTACGAGCAGTACTTC	CASSSDSTYEQYF
TRBV9	TRBJ1-2	few	.	TGTGCCAGCCGGGGGACGAACTATGGCTACACCTTC	CASRGTNYGYTF
TRBV29-1	TRBJ2-3	.	TRBD1	TGCAGCGTTGCGAGAGGACAGAGCAGGGGGGATACGCAGTATTTT	CSVARGQSRGDTQYF
TRBV29-1	TRBJ1-2	.	.	TGCAGCGTTCTACAGTGGGGGGCTGACTATGGCTACACCTTC	CSVLQWGADYGYTF
TRBV28	TRBJ1-1	few	.	TGTGCCAGCAGTTTAGTTGATGTGGGAATCACTGAAGCTTTCTTT	CASSLVDVGITEAFF
TRBV9	TRBJ2-3	.	TRBD2	TGTGCCAGCAGCGCCAGATACGCTAGCGGCGGAAGAAATACGCAGTATTTT	CASSARYASGGRNTQYF